This T cell receptor beta chain derives from a study of cytomegalovirus exposure and HLA in healthy donors. Notes on the study in general: The only immune exposure information that was available was CMV serostatus. Most of the CMV-associated TCR beta chains (in a later analysis) appeared to be HLA-restricted.

PCR primers comprised 60 Vbeta and 13 Jbeta primers. Measured with immunoSEQ multiplex PCR; TCRdb has only the in-frame clones, and not every one. This sample yields 150,000 or so clones, of which over 75% are seen a single time; around 2.4% belongs to the top ten. V was trimmed by 3 bases and J by 1 base, leaving 6 bases between them. The germline V gene encodes CDR1 SGHVS and CDR2 FQNEAQ. The CDR3 length is 13 residues. In regard to this clone: The target antigen is unknown.

The V gene is TRBV7-8, the J gene TRBJ1-1; D unclear. Sequenced material: PBMCs. This TCR was recovered from a middle-aged man in good health and CMV-seronegative. The CDR3 sequence is CASSFYTNTEAFF. CDR3 nucleotide sequence: TGTGCCAGCAGCTTTTACACGAACACTGAAGCTTTCTTT. The full variable domain, rest sourced from reference TRBV7-8 and TRBJ1-1, is GAGVSQSPRYKVAKRGQDVALRCDPISGHVSLFWYQQALGQGPEFLTYFQNEAQLDKSGLPSDRFFAERPEGSVSTLKIQRTQQEDSAVYLCASSFYTNTEAFFGQGTRLTVV.